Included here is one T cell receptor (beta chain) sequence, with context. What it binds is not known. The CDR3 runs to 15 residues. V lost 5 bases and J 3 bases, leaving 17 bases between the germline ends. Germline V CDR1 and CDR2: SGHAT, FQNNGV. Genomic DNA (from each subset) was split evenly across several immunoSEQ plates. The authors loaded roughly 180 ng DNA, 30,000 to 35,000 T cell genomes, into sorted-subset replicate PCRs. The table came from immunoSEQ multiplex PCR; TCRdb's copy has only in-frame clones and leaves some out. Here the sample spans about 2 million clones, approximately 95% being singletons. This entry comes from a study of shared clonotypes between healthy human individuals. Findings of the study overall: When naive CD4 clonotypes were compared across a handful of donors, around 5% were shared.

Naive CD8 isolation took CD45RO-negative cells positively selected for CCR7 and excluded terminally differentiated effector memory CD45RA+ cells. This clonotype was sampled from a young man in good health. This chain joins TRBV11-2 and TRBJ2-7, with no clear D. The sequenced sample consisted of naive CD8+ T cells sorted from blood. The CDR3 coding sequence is TGTGCCAGCAGCCCCCAAGGGTTGTGGATCTACGAGCAGTACTTC. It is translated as CASSPQGLWIYEQYF.